The source of this T cell receptor beta chain is a study of spatial heterogeneity in lung cancer. About the study: Matched bulk RNA-seq yielded a T cell module score, and TCR transcript counts in tumor regions correlated strongly with that score.

This clonotype was recorded many times. Its cognate antigen is unknown. Found in a library prepared for alpha chains, this beta chain is an off-target read, and its abundance has little meaning. Regarding the study as a whole: Expanded alpha and beta TCR counts within tumors tracked tumor mutation counts.

Time point denoted: sample taken at primary tumor resection. The sequenced material consisted of unsorted whole RNA from tumor, nontumor lung or frozen PBMC. CDR3 length: 16 amino acids. With V trimmed by 5 bases and J by 6 bases, 13 bases remained unmatched. The presence of a unique molecular identifier marked each TCR cDNA molecule. Via MiXCR, TCRdb re-called the 5' RACE reads, giving one row per CDR3 protein. The sample records approximately 7,000 distinct CDR3 sequences, around 14% being singletons. The chain couples TRBV12-3 or TRBV12-4 to TRBJ1-5; 7 nucleotides line up with TRBD1. The receptor comes from a male donor with early-stage non-small cell lung cancer. This specimen consisted of lung tumor tissue, obtained at surgery. The CDR3 loop is CASSPEGAGVSQPQHF. The CDR3 DNA follows: TGTGCCAGCAGTCCCGAGGGGGCAGGGGTAAGTCAGCCCCAGCATTTT.